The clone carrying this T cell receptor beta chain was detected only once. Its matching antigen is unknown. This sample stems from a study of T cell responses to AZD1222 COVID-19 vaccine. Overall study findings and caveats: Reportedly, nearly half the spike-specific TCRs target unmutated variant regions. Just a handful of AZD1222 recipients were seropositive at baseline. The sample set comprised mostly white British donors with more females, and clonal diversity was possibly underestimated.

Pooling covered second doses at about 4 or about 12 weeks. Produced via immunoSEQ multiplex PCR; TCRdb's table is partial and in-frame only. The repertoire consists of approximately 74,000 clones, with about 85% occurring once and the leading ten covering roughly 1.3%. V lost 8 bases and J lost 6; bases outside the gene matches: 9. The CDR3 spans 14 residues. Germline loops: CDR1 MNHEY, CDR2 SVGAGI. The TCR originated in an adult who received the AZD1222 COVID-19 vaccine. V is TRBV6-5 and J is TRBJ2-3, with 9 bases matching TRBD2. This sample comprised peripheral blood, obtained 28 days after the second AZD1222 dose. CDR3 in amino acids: CASGNAGGRDTQYF. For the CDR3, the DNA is TGTGCCAGCGGTAACGCGGGAGGGAGGGATACGCAGTATTTT.